This is a list of T cell receptor beta chains from one sample in a study of T-cell reconstitution after alpha-beta-depleted transplantation in children. A single record per CDR3 protein comes from TCRdb applying MiXCR to the PCR reads. There are about 300,000 distinct CDR3 sequences in the sample; about 9.5% occur only once, and 7.5% lies in the top ten. The input for sequencing was PBMCs, taken before TCRalphabeta/CD19-depleted stem cell transplant. These receptors were taken from a boy under three years old with acute myeloid leukemia, due to receive a stem cell transplant. CDR3s include the opening cysteine and the closing phenylalanine or tryptophan. A D gene is named only where the DNA matches it firmly. Only part of the rows carry a size: once, few, many, or a class if the clone is expanded.

TRBV5-1	-	TRBJ2-3	TRBD1	CASSGPGTVSDTQYF	TGCGCCAGCAGCGGCCCCGGGACAGTATCAGATACGCAGTATTTT
TRBV7-2	many	TRBJ1-3	TRBD1	CASSVTGGTGNTIYF	TGTGCCAGCAGCGTAACAGGGGGCACTGGAAACACCATATATTTT
TRBV29-1	many	TRBJ1-1	TRBD1	CSVEDRVDRAQAFF	TGCAGCGTTGAAGATCGAGTCGACAGGGCCCAAGCTTTCTTT
TRBV3-1	many	TRBJ1-2	-	CASSHGMTGNYGYTF	TGTGCCAGCAGCCACGGGATGACGGGGAACTATGGCTACACCTTC
TRBV7-8	many	TRBJ1-3	-	CASSLVRGAGNTIYF	TGTGCCAGCAGCTTAGTACGGGGGGCTGGAAACACCATATATTTT
TRBV3-1	many	TRBJ2-1	TRBD2	CASSQQQPHPGLAWGDYNEQFF	TGTGCCAGCAGCCAGCAACAACCCCACCCGGGACTAGCGTGGGGGGACTACAATGAGCAGTTCTTC
TRBV2	few	TRBJ2-3	TRBD2	CASRGLAGAPSDTQYF	TGTGCCAGCAGGGGCCTAGCGGGGGCCCCCTCAGATACGCAGTATTTT
TRBV10-3	many	TRBJ2-4	-	CAISESQGEGVWNIQYF	TGTGCCATCAGTGAGTCCCAGGGGGAGGGTGTGTGGAACATTCAGTACTTC
TRBV4-3	many	TRBJ2-5	TRBD1	CASSSRGPEAQYF	TGCGCCAGCAGCTCCAGGGGGCCGGAGGCCCAGTACTTC
TRBV20-1	many	TRBJ2-1	-	CSARDGVRAPGVEQFF	TGCAGTGCTAGGGACGGTGTGAGGGCGCCAGGGGTGGAGCAGTTCTTC
TRBV30	few	TRBJ2-3	-	CAWSVGHQGYF	TGTGCCTGGAGTGTCGGACATCAGGGGTATTTT
TRBV20-1	few	TRBJ2-1	TRBD2	CSWTSGNSYNEQFF	TGCAGTTGGACTAGCGGGAACTCCTACAATGAGCAGTTCTTC
TRBV20-1	many	TRBJ2-3	-	CSAPQGVSDTQYF	TGCAGTGCTCCGCAGGGCGTTTCAGATACGCAGTATTTT
TRBV5-1	many	TRBJ2-2	-	CASSLVPTNTGELFF	TGCGCCAGCAGCTTGGTTCCTACGAACACCGGGGAGCTGTTTTTT
TRBV12-3/TRBV12-4	-	TRBJ1-1	TRBD1	CASRNTRDRGPEAFF	TGTGCCAGCAGGAACACACGGGACAGGGGGCCTGAAGCTTTCTTT
TRBV12-3/TRBV12-4	many	TRBJ2-1	-	CASSQGLHSYNEQFF	TGTGCCAGCAGTCAGGGACTTCACTCCTACAATGAGCAGTTCTTC
TRBV29-1	many	TRBJ2-3	TRBD2	CSVDGTSGDTDTQYF	TGCAGCGTTGACGGGACTAGCGGGGACACAGATACGCAGTATTTT
TRBV4-2	many	TRBJ2-1	-	CASSQDLYSYAQNEQFF	TGTGCCAGCAGCCAAGACTTATACAGCTACGCCCAGAATGAGCAGTTCTTC
TRBV5-1	many	TRBJ1-1	TRBD1	CASSPSTGLDTEAFF	TGCGCCAGCAGCCCATCGACAGGGTTGGACACTGAAGCTTTCTTT
TRBV24-1	many	TRBJ2-1	TRBD1	CATRPGQGAFDEQFF	TGTGCCACCAGGCCGGGACAGGGAGCTTTTGATGAGCAGTTCTTC